The 3 T cell receptor beta chains listed next were all sequenced from one sample in a study of cytomegalovirus exposure and HLA in healthy donors. 13 Jbeta primers and 60 Vbeta primers were used for the PCR. Assay used: immunoSEQ multiplex PCR; TCRdb lists only in-frame clones, some missing. The sample's table shows 180,000 or so clones. Sequenced: PBMCs. These receptors all stem from a boy under 18 in good health and CMV-seronegative.

V gene TRBV29-1 combines with J gene TRBJ2-1, with 12 nucleotides matching TRBD1. There are 15 residues in the CDR3. Per the germline V gene, CDR1 is SQVTM and CDR2 is ANQGSEA. With 8 bases clipped from V and 7 bases from J, the junction kept 12 bases outside the gene matches. In DNA form, the CDR3 reads TGCAGCACACCGGTGGGACAGGGGGCCTTAAATGAGCAGTTCTTC. This encodes CSTPVGQGALNEQFF.

The J gene is TRBJ1-5, the V gene TRBV19; 9 nucleotides agree with TRBD1. This CDR3 contains 16 residues. Germline V CDR1 and CDR2: LNHDA, SQIVND (reference sequence). V shed 7 bases and J 7 bases; nucleotides not matched to a gene: 14. This CDR3 is CASTPPTGGHSQPQHF. In DNA, the CDR3 is TGTGCCAGTACCCCACCGACAGGGGGTCATTCCCAGCCCCAGCATTTT. Together with reference TRBV19 and TRBJ1-5, the CDR3 gives the full variable domain: DGGITQSPKYLFRKEGQNVTLSCEQNLNHDAMYWYRQDPGQGLRLIYYSQIVNDFQKGDIAEGYSVSREKKESFPLTVTSAQKNPTAFYLCASTPPTGGHSQPQHFGDGTRLSIL.

The V gene is TRBV2, the J gene TRBJ2-1; TRBD2 agrees at 8 bases. Germline trimming cut 8 bases from V and 12 bases from J; bases unmatched to any gene: 12. Looked up from germline, CDR1 is SNHLY and CDR2 is FYNNEI. The CDR3 is 13 residues long. In DNA, the CDR3 is TGTGCCAGCCGCAGACAGGACGGGACTAGGCAGTTCTTC. It specifies CASRRQDGTRQFF.